The present T cell receptor (beta chain) was sequenced within a study of lymphopenia after photon versus proton radiotherapy. Study-level results: After lymphocyte nadir, photon-treated repertoires showed oligoclonal expansion, especially CD8+ Temra.

TCRdb's table, derived via immunoSEQ multiplex PCR, lists solely in-frame clones and lacks some. The table has around 64,000 clones, about nine tenths seen once. With respect to this clone: Its antigen remains unknown.

V shed 2 bases, J shed 7 bases, and the junction held 4 bases outside the gene matches. CDR1 and CDR2 (germline): SGHNT, YYREEE (reference sequence). The CDR3 has 14 residues. V is TRBV5-4 and J is TRBJ1-2, with 11 positions matching TRBD1. This clonotype was sampled from a woman in her 40s with cholangiocarcinoma. Specimen: peripheral blood, collected from a patient treated with photon-based radiotherapy. Here the CDR3 reads CASSFGQGAGGYTF. The CDR3 bases are TGTGCCAGCAGCTTCGGACAGGGGGCCGGTGGCTACACCTTC. The full variable domain, completed using reference TRBV5-4 and TRBJ1-2, is ETGVTQSPTHLIKTRGQQVTLRCSSQSGHNTVSWYQQALGQGPQFIFQYYREEENGRGNFPPRFSGLQFPNYSSELNVNALELDDSALYLCASSFGQGAGGYTFGSGTRLTVV.